The 18 T cell receptor beta chains presented below share a single source sample, sequenced in a study of CD8 T cells in ankylosing spondylitis. TCRdb independently ran MiXCR on the 5' RACE reads; one entry per CDR3 protein. The sample lists over 100,000 distinct CDR3 sequences; over 9.5% were seen once. Sequencing was carried out using blood, either unsorted or a sorted T cell fraction (not recorded which). These receptors originate from a female donor with ankylosing spondylitis or in good health (not recorded which).

This sequence joins TRBV30 and TRBJ1-1; no definite D call. V was shortened by 4 bases and J by 6 bases, with 12 bases between the two germline ends. The length of the CDR3 is 12 residues. The germline gives CDR1 GTSNPN, CDR2 SVGIG (reference sequence). CDR3 in DNA: TGTGCCTGGAAGGGTCCTTATCCTGAAGCTTTCTTT. Protein sequence: CAWKGPYPEAFF. Looking up the rest from reference TRBV30 and TRBJ1-1 gives the full variable domain: SQTIHQWPATLVQPVGSPLSLECTVEGTSNPNLYWYRQAAGRGLQLLFYSVGIGQISSEVPQNLSASRPQDRQFILSSKKLLLSDSGFYLCAWKGPYPEAFFGQGTRLTVV.

The CDR3 loop is CASSATQPQHF. In DNA form, the CDR3 reads TGTGCCAGCAGCGCCACCCAGCCCCAGCATTTT. The chain combines TRBV5-4 with TRBJ1-5, with unresolved D. The germline V gene has CDR1 SGHNT and CDR2 YYREEE (reference sequence). The ends were cut back, 4 bases at V and 7 bases at J, with 6 bases in the middle. This CDR3 has 11 residues.

This clonotype has ten or more counts. The chain uses TRBV7-3 and TRBJ2-1; TRBD1 is a possible D gene (6 bases). This CDR3 is built from 12 residues. V was trimmed by 6 bases and J by 7 bases, leaving 10 bases between them. The germline V gene has CDR1 SGHTA and CDR2 FQGTGA. This CDR3 reads CASRGGQNEQFF. CDR3 nucleotides: TGTGCCAGCAGAGGAGGACAGAATGAGCAGTTCTTC.

This clonotype was seen repeatedly, ten times or more. The rearrangement uses TRBV7-8 and TRBJ1-5; no definite D call. CDR3 length equals 13 residues. V gave up 5 bases and J gave up 7 bases, with 12 bases separating them. Germline CDR1 and CDR2: SGHVS and FQNEAQ. CDR3 DNA: TGTGCCAGCAGCGTTGTGGATAGCCAGCCCCAGCATTTT. Translation: CASSVVDSQPQHF.

This clonotype occurred many times. The genes are TRBV5-1 and TRBJ2-7; D ambiguous. V was trimmed by 4 bases and J by 0 bases, leaving 5 bases between them. There are 12 residues in the CDR3. From germline, CDR1 is SGHRS and CDR2 YFSETQ. CDR3 nucleotide sequence: TGCGCCAGCAGCGGCGCCTCCTACGAGCAGTACTTC. Residues: CASSGASYEQYF.

This clonotype was counted at least ten times. This chain links TRBV9 with TRBJ2-1; TRBD1 agrees at 9 bases. After removal of 3 bases from V and 7 bases from J, the junction contained 5 bases not matched to a gene. Germline V gene sequence: CDR1 SGDLS, CDR2 YYNGEE. The CDR3 contains 14 residues. CDR3 in amino acids: CASSEQGAPNEQFF. The CDR3 nucleotides are TGTGCCAGCAGCGAACAGGGGGCGCCTAATGAGCAGTTCTTC.

The J gene is TRBJ2-7, the V gene TRBV5-1; 8 positions agree with TRBD2. The CDR3 spans 17 residues. Germline CDR1 and CDR2: SGHRS and YFSETQ. After removal of 0 bases from V and 0 bases from J, the junction contained 8 bases not matched to a gene. This CDR3 is CASSLGGWSGSSYEQYF. The CDR3 DNA reads as TGCGCCAGCAGCTTGGGTGGGTGGAGCGGGAGCTCCTACGAGCAGTACTTC.

This clonotype has a count of ten or more. CDR3 residues: CASRPGTLTEAFF. Here the CDR3 DNA reads TGTGCCAGCAGGCCCGGGACCCTCACTGAAGCTTTCTTT. This chain links TRBV2 with TRBJ1-1, with D perhaps matching TRBD1 (5 bases). The germline gives CDR1 SNHLY, CDR2 FYNNEI. The V end lost 6 bases, the J end lost 4 bases, and 12 bases lay between the germline ends. This CDR3 is 13 amino acids long.

This clonotype occurred many times. The chain is built from TRBV7-2 and TRBJ1-5; the D is unclear. Germline loops: CDR1 SGHTA, CDR2 FQGNSA. This CDR3 has 13 amino acids. The V end was cut by 2 bases, the J end by 5 bases, with 7 bases between. The chain's CDR3 is CASSLSPDQPQHF. CDR3 nucleotides: TGTGCCAGCAGCTTATCCCCCGATCAGCCCCAGCATTTT.

This clonotype was detected many times. J is TRBJ1-1 and V is TRBV12-3 or TRBV12-4, with unresolved D. The CDR3 spans 15 residues. Trimming pared 3 bases from V and 0 bases from J, leaving 11 bases between. The CDR3 spells CASSFWEAVNTEAFF. CDR3 in DNA: TGTGCCAGCAGTTTTTGGGAAGCGGTGAACACTGAAGCTTTCTTT.

The chain uses TRBV7-2 and TRBJ2-7; D gene ambiguous. The CDR3 sequence is 14 residues long. Germline V gene sequence: CDR1 SGHTA, CDR2 FQGNSA. The V end lost 4 bases, the J end lost 4 bases, and 14 bases lay between the germline ends. CDR3 sequence reads: CASSYTRDPYEQYF. The DNA for the CDR3 is TGTGCCAGCAGCTACACCAGAGACCCATACGAGCAGTACTTC. The variable domain in full, with the rest retrieved from reference TRBV7-2 and TRBJ2-7, is GAGVSQSPSNKVTEKGKDVELRCDPISGHTALYWYRQSLGQGLEFLIYFQGNSAPDKSGLPSDRFSAERTGGSVSTLTIQRTQQEDSAVYLCASSYTRDPYEQYFGPGTRLTVT.

The V and J genes are TRBV7-3 and TRBJ2-5; 10 bases map to TRBD1. From germline, CDR1 is SGHTA and CDR2 FQGTGA. CDR3 length equals 17 residues. V gave up 5 bases and J gave up 2 bases; unmatched junction bases: 11. Here the CDR3 reads CASSATGGAGWQETQYF. Here the CDR3 DNA reads TGTGCCAGCAGCGCGACAGGGGGCGCAGGTTGGCAAGAGACCCAGTACTTC.

The rearrangement links TRBV12-3 or TRBV12-4 to TRBJ2-7; D remains ambiguous. The V gene lost 4 bases and the J gene lost 4 bases, with 14 bases spanning the gap. The CDR3 length is 14 residues. CDR3 residues: CASSSPPPVYEQYF. The DNA for the CDR3 is TGTGCCAGCAGTTCCCCCCCCCCGGTTTACGAGCAGTACTTC.

The CDR3 reads CASGLATGLAGGFSYNEQFF. CDR3 in DNA: TGTGCTAGTGGTTTGGCCACCGGACTAGCGGGGGGCTTCTCCTACAATGAGCAGTTCTTC. J is TRBJ2-1 and V is TRBV12-5, with 14 bases that match TRBD2. Trimming at V came to 1 base and at J to 0 bases, leaving 8 bases not matched to a gene. The germline CDR1 and CDR2 sequences are LGHNT and FRNRAP. The CDR3 extends over 20 amino acids.

Ten or more counts support this clonotype. The chain carries TRBV5-1 and TRBJ2-3, with a possible D match to TRBD2 (5 bases). Germline assignment: CDR1 SGHRS and CDR2 YFSETQ. The CDR3 consists of 15 residues. Trimming removed 1 base at V and 3 bases at J, with 12 bases between. As DNA, the CDR3 is TGCGCCAGCAGCTTGAACGGAGGTGGGACAGATACGCAGTATTTT. Translating it yields CASSLNGGGTDTQYF.

This clonotype has a count of ten or more. The chain has TRBV5-1 and TRBJ1-2, with D unresolved. Per the germline V gene, CDR1 is SGHRS and CDR2 is YFSETQ. This CDR3 contains 16 residues. The germline V and J ends were trimmed by 4 bases and 2 bases, with 18 bases remaining between them. The CDR3: CASSPWSRGTNYGYTF. CDR3 nucleotides: TGCGCCAGCAGCCCATGGTCGAGAGGAACGAACTATGGCTACACCTTC.

Many counts were recorded for this clonotype. The V call is TRBV20-1, the J call TRBJ2-5; perhaps D is TRBD1 or TRBD2 (5 bases each). This CDR3 contains 12 residues. CDR1 is DFQATT and CDR2 is SNEGSKA in the germline V gene (reference sequence). V dropped 4 bases and J dropped 5 bases, with 11 bases sitting between them. CDR3 loop: CSATQDSETQYF. Here the CDR3 DNA reads TGCAGTGCTACACAGGACTCCGAGACCCAGTACTTC.

Ten or more counts support this clonotype. The chain recombines TRBV3-1 with TRBJ2-3; 7 bases align to TRBD1. CDR1 is LGHDT and CDR2 is YNNKEL in the germline V gene (reference sequence). The V and J ends lost 1 base and 2 bases, in that order; junction bases with no gene match: 9. This CDR3 is 17 amino acids long. CDR3 amino acids: CASSQAKGALNTDTQYF. CDR3 sequence (DNA): TGTGCCAGCAGCCAAGCAAAGGGGGCTCTGAACACAGATACGCAGTATTTT.